These T cell receptor beta chains were read from a single sample in a study of graft-versus-host responses after intestinal transplantation. Sequenced by immunoSEQ multiplex PCR; TCRdb stores in-frame clones only, minus some. Among about 6,900 clones listed, 20% to 25% were seen once. Sequencing used alloreactive CD4+ T cells from a mixed lymphocyte reaction culture, obtained before transplantation. These receptors were taken from a human patient who was an organ donor for intestinal transplantation. Each CDR3 is given with its conserved first and last residue. D genes are given only for firm matches. The size of a clone is reported for some rows only, either as once, few or many, or as a class for expanded clones.

j_gene	d_gene	len	abundance	v_gene	CDR3nt	CDR3aa
TRBJ2-3	TRBD2	16	few	TRBV7-2	TGTGCCAGCAGCTTAGCACTAGCGGGAGGAGTAGATACGCAGTATTTT	CASSLALAGGVDTQYF
TRBJ2-7	.	18	.	TRBV15	TGTGCCACCAGCAGAGTGGGGGCAGGCTGGACAGCCTCCTACGAGCAGTACTTC	CATSRVGAGWTASYEQYF
TRBJ2-7	.	14	few	TRBV6-5	TGTGCCAGCAGCCCGGGGAGGTTTGGCTACGAGCAGTACTTC	CASSPGRFGYEQYF
TRBJ2-3	TRBD2	16	few	TRBV5-4	TGTGCCAGCAGCTTGACTAGCGGGAGACTGATAGATACGCAGTATTTT	CASSLTSGRLIDTQYF
TRBJ2-7	TRBD2	16	few	TRBV7-2	TGTGCCAGCAGCCTTTTAGCGGGAGTCATCTCCTACGAGCAGTACTTC	CASSLLAGVISYEQYF
TRBJ2-2	TRBD2	17	.	TRBV6-1	TGTGCCAGCAGGGAACGGCTAGCGGGAGGGGGGACCGGGGAGCTGTTTTTT	CASRERLAGGGTGELFF
TRBJ1-2	TRBD1	15	.	TRBV18	TGTGCGAGCTCCCCCGGGACAGCCGCTGGCTATGGCTACACCTTC	CASSPGTAAGYGYTF
TRBJ1-1	TRBD1	13	.	TRBV7-2	TGTGCCAGCAGCTTCGACAGGGTCACTGAAGCTTTCTTT	CASSFDRVTEAFF
TRBJ2-6	.	18	once	TRBV5-2	TGTGCCAGCAAACTCACCAGAGAGTACCAAAGTCGGGCCAACGTCCTGACTTTC	CASKLTREYQSRANVLTF
TRBJ2-5	.	14	.	TRBV7-2	TGTGCCAGCAGCTTGTTGGCCAGGGAAGAGACCCAGTACTTC	CASSLLAREETQYF
TRBJ2-7	TRBD1	14	.	TRBV25-1	TGTGCCAGCAGCCTGGGGACAGGGACCTACGAGCAGTACTTC	CASSLGTGTYEQYF
TRBJ1-1	.	14	.	TRBV6-6	TGTGCCAGCAGTAAGGGACTGTGGAACACTGAAGCTTTCTTT	CASSKGLWNTEAFF
TRBJ2-1	TRBD2	16	few	TRBV28	TGTGCCAGCAGTTACACCCCTAGCGGGAGGGCCTATGAGCAGTTCTTC	CASSYTPSGRAYEQFF
TRBJ2-1	TRBD2	19	.	TRBV9	TGTGCCAGCAGCGTAGGGCTTACTCGAAGCGGGAGGTCCTACAATGAGCAGTTCTTC	CASSVGLTRSGRSYNEQFF
TRBJ2-2	.	15	once	TRBV7-2	TGTGCCAGCAGCTTGTTTGTAGGGGATACAGGGGAGCTGTTTTTT	CASSLFVGDTGELFF
TRBJ2-1	TRBD1	13	.	TRBV7-9	TGTGCCAGCAGCTTAGACAGGGGTTTTGAGCAGTTCTTC	CASSLDRGFEQFF
TRBJ1-2	.	15	.	TRBV19	TGTGCCAGTAGTATTGCCGGCACTTCTAACTATGGCTACACCTTC	CASSIAGTSNYGYTF
TRBJ2-3	.	16	medium-sized	TRBV11-2	TGTGCCAGCAGCCAAGGTGCGGGGTCTAGCACAGATACGCAGTATTTT	CASSQGAGSSTDTQYF
TRBJ1-5	TRBD1	13	few	TRBV5-5	TGTGCCAGCAGCCAGGACAGGGCTCAGCCCCAGCATTTT	CASSQDRAQPQHF
TRBJ2-3	TRBD2	20	few	TRBV14	TGTGCCAGCAGCCAAGAGGGGACTAGCGGACGAAGGCCTAGCACAGATACGCAGTATTTT	CASSQEGTSGRRPSTDTQYF
TRBJ2-3	TRBD1	16	.	TRBV19	TGTGCCAGTAGTACTCCCGGGACAGGAGTGAGAAATACGCAGTATTTT	CASSTPGTGVRNTQYF
TRBJ2-7	.	14	once	TRBV21-1	TGTGCCAGCCCGGGACTAGCGGGAGCAGACGAGCAGTACTTC	CASPGLAGADEQYF
TRBJ2-3	.	17	.	TRBV14	TGTGCCAGCAGCCAAGAGTGCAGGGGGACTAGCACAGATACGCAGTATTTT	CASSQECRGTSTDTQYF
TRBJ1-6	.	12	.	TRBV30	TGTGCCTGGAGTGTACGGGGTTCACCCCTCCACTTT	CAWSVRGSPLHF
TRBJ1-2	.	15	.	TRBV4-3	TGCGCCAGCAGCCAAGATTGGGAGGGGGGTTATGGCTACACCTTC	CASSQDWEGGYGYTF
TRBJ2-7	.	12	medium-sized	TRBV28	TGTGCCAGCAGTTTCCAAGCCTACGAGCAGTACTTC	CASSFQAYEQYF
TRBJ2-1	TRBD2	16	.	TRBV7-9	TGTGCCAGCAGCCATGAAAGGACTGGCGGGGGTGATGAGCAGTTCTTC	CASSHERTGGGDEQFF
TRBJ1-2	.	14	medium-sized	TRBV5-1	TGCGCCAGCAGCCAAATCGGCGGAAGCTATGGCTACACCTTC	CASSQIGGSYGYTF
TRBJ2-7	.	13	.	TRBV7-2	TGTGCCAGCAGCTTAGGGGTCTCCTACGAGCAGTACTTC	CASSLGVSYEQYF
TRBJ1-5	.	14	.	TRBV6-6	TGTGCCAGCAGTTCCCGGACGTACAATCAGCCCCAGCATTTT	CASSSRTYNQPQHF
TRBJ2-7	TRBD1	14	.	TRBV28	TGTGCCAGCAGTTTAGGACAGGGTCGGTACGAGCAGTACTTC	CASSLGQGRYEQYF
TRBJ2-3	.	18	medium-sized	TRBV11-1	TGTGCCAGCAGCTTGCGCCCTGGTACGGTTTTAGGCACAGATACGCAGTATTTT	CASSLRPGTVLGTDTQYF
TRBJ2-7	.	14	few	TRBV6-6	TGTGCCAGCAGTTCCGCCCCCCCAGATTACGAGCAGTACTTC	CASSSAPPDYEQYF